The 2 T cell receptor beta chains below all came from one sample that was sequenced in a study of cytomegalovirus exposure and HLA in healthy donors. The study ran its PCR with 60 Vbeta and 13 Jbeta primers. Repertoires were generated with immunoSEQ multiplex PCR, while TCRdb's copy carries only in-frame clones and drops some. This sample has fewer than 140,000 clones, with about 70% found just once. Specimen: PBMCs. These receptors were collected from a boy under 18 in good health and CMV-seronegative.

The chain has TRBV6-1 and TRBJ1-5; perhaps TRBD1 as D (6 bases). The V gene lost 0 bases and the J gene lost 4 bases, with 10 bases spanning the gap. The CDR3 extends over 15 amino acids. Germline V gene sequence: CDR1 MNHNS, CDR2 SASEGT. CDR3 protein: CASSEALRGNQPQHF. CDR3 coding DNA: TGTGCCAGCAGTGAAGCGCTGAGGGGGAATCAGCCCCAGCATTTT.

The V gene is TRBV10-3, the J gene TRBJ2-2, with 9 bases identical to TRBD2. The CDR3 is 15 amino acids. J lost 7 bases, V lost 4 bases, and 7 bases had no gene match. Germline V gene lookup returns CDR1 ENHRY and CDR2 SYGVKD. CDR3 sequence (DNA): TGTGCCATCAGTGGCGGGAGGGCCGGGATCGGGGAGCTGTTTTTT. This gives the protein CAISGGRAGIGELFF.